A selection of T cell receptor beta chains follows, all from one sample in a study of shared clonotypes between healthy human individuals. TCRdb's copy holds only in-frame clones and misses some; the assay was immunoSEQ multiplex PCR. The sample records 2 million to 3 million clones, just over 90% being singletons. The sample was naive CD4+ T cells sorted from blood. These receptors were obtained from a man younger than 35 in good health. Both conserved end residues are part of each CDR3. Each record gives: J gene, D gene, clone size, V gene, CDR3 DNA, CDR3 protein. The D gene is left open where the match is weak. Rows give clone size only sometimes, using once, few, many, or a class for an expanded clone.

TRBJ2-7,NA,NA,TRBV5-1,TGCGCCAGCAGCTTGGGTTTTTCTTCCGAGCAGTACTTC,CASSLGFSSEQYF
TRBJ2-7,NA,few,TRBV6-6,TGTGCCAGCATTTCACCGGGCCCGTACGAGCAGTACTTC,CASISPGPYEQYF
TRBJ2-2,NA,NA,TRBV10-3,TGTGCCATCAGTGAGGGCCCGAACACCGGGGAGCTGTTTTTT,CAISEGPNTGELFF
TRBJ2-7,TRBD1,NA,TRBV7-2,TGTGCCAGCAGCCCCCAAGGGACAGGGATAACCTACGAGCAGTACTTC,CASSPQGTGITYEQYF
TRBJ2-1,TRBD2,few,TRBV12-5,TGTGCTAGTGGTGATGATCTAGCGGGAGGGAGTGAGCAGTTCTTC,CASGDDLAGGSEQFF
TRBJ2-3,TRBD2,NA,TRBV18,TGTGCCAGCTCACCACGTCTTTCGGGGACTAGCGGGGGGGCCGTTACTGATACGCAGTATTTT,CASSPRLSGTSGGAVTDTQYF
TRBJ1-4,NA,NA,TRBV5-1,TGCGCCAGCAGCTTGGGGGGTAGTGAAAAACTGTTTTTT,CASSLGGSEKLFF
TRBJ2-7,TRBD1,once,TRBV9,TGTGCCAGCAGCCTCGGGGGGACAGGGGGCGTTTACGAGCAGTACTTC,CASSLGGTGGVYEQYF
TRBJ2-1,NA,NA,TRBV5-1,TGCGCCAGCAGCTTGGGAGGGGGTTTCTACAATGAGCAGTTCTTC,CASSLGGGFYNEQFF
TRBJ2-1,NA,once,TRBV4-3,TGCGCCAGCAGCCAAGGTACGCAGGTAAAGGAGCAGTTCTTC,CASSQGTQVKEQFF
TRBJ2-2,NA,NA,TRBV28,TGTGCCAGCAGTTCAGGTTCCGGGGAGCTGTTTTTT,CASSSGSGELFF
TRBJ2-1,NA,NA,TRBV5-4,TGTGCCAGCAGCCAAGATCCATCAAGCAATGAGCAGTTCTTC,CASSQDPSSNEQFF
TRBJ2-5,NA,few,TRBV19,TGTGCCAGTAGTACTTCATACGGACAAGAGACCCAGTACTTC,CASSTSYGQETQYF
TRBJ1-2,NA,once,TRBV5-1,TGCGCCAGCAGCTTGGTACCGGGATCCGATGGCTACACCTTC,CASSLVPGSDGYTF
TRBJ2-3,NA,NA,TRBV29-1,TGCAGCGTTGAAGGCCAAACAGATACGCAGTATTTT,CSVEGQTDTQYF
TRBJ1-6,TRBD1,NA,TRBV2,TGTGCCAGCAGGGAATTGAACGACAGGGTTTCACCCCTCCACTTT,CASRELNDRVSPLHF
TRBJ1-1,TRBD1,few,TRBV11-2,TGTGCCAGCAGCACCAGGGGGCTGAACACTGAAGCTTTCTTT,CASSTRGLNTEAFF
TRBJ1-2,NA,NA,TRBV30,TGTGCCTGGAGTGTACAGGACTATGGCTACACCTTC,CAWSVQDYGYTF
TRBJ2-7,NA,NA,TRBV5-1,TGCGCCAGCAGCCGGGACGGGCTTTCCTACGAGCAGTACTTC,CASSRDGLSYEQYF
TRBJ2-7,NA,NA,TRBV21-1,TGTGCCAGCAGCAAAGCGGGGACTCGCGGGAGGCACTCCTACGAGCAGTACTTC,CASSKAGTRGRHSYEQYF
TRBJ1-1,NA,few,TRBV2,TGTGCAACTAGAGGCAGAGCGAACACTGAAGCTTTCTTT,CATRGRANTEAFF
TRBJ2-5,NA,NA,TRBV4-1,TGCGCCAGCAGCCAAGATCTTAGGTTGTACCAAGAGACCCAGTACTTC,CASSQDLRLYQETQYF
TRBJ1-4,NA,once,TRBV9,TGTGCCAGCAGCGTAGGTCGCGGAGGGGATAATGAAAAACTGTTTTTT,CASSVGRGGDNEKLFF
TRBJ1-1,NA,once,TRBV18,TGTGCCAGCTCACCGAAAGAGAGTAACACTGAAGCTTTCTTT,CASSPKESNTEAFF
TRBJ2-5,NA,NA,TRBV7-8,TGTGCCAGCACCCAAACGGAGCAGGAGGGCGAGACCCAGTACTTC,CASTQTEQEGETQYF
TRBJ2-2,NA,NA,TRBV6-4,TGTGCCAGCAAAGGGGGGACCGGGGAGCTGTTTTTT,CASKGGTGELFF